This T cell receptor (beta chain) was observed in a study of blood T cell repertoires in COVID-19. About the study: Both acute and convalescent COVID-19 samples were obtained from the United States, Italy and Spain.

In the source study's methods: Amplification with reference gene primers provided the estimates of nucleated cell counts. Assay: immunoSEQ multiplex PCR; the TCRdb copy retains only in-frame clones and omits some. That table supplies the V and J calls and clone size; D and trimming were determined from the DNA. This repertoire shows some 16,000 clones, about 86% found once; its top ten account for 2.5% to 3%. The germline V gene has CDR1 LGHNT and CDR2 FRNRAP. This CDR3 has 12 residues. V dropped 6 bases and J dropped 5 bases, with 10 bases sitting between them. The sample comprised peripheral blood. The TCR originated in a human donor in a cohort sampled during active COVID-19. J is TRBJ1-2 and V is TRBV12-5; D is uncertain. The CDR3 protein is CASGLDRYGYTF. For the CDR3, the DNA is TGTGCTAGTGGACTAGACCGGTATGGCTACACCTTC.